This record concerns one T cell receptor beta chain sequence. Its antigen is unidentified. This sample was included in a study of shared clonotypes between healthy human individuals. Every donor was a Caucasian adult from Nashville, Tennessee. Study-level results: Few donors restricted represented genetic and exposure-history diversity.

The assay was carried out at the deep level. Produced via immunoSEQ multiplex PCR; TCRdb's table is partial and in-frame only. The sample contains 450,000 to 550,000 clones, 79% of which appear only once. The CDR3 runs to 16 residues. Germline V CDR1 and CDR2: SGHVS, FNYEAQ. V lost 5 bases to trimming and J lost 7 bases, with 20 bases between them. V and J are TRBV7-6 and TRBJ2-2; D is possibly TRBD2 (6 bases). The sequencing input was PBMCs. The receptor comes from a woman in her 40s in good health. Some clones in this sample may be carry-over from other donors' samples. In DNA, the CDR3 is TGTGCCAGCAGCCAAGGACGACTAGATGTTGGCGGGGAGCTGTTTTTT. As protein: CASSQGRLDVGGELFF. Based on the CDR3 plus reference TRBV7-6 and TRBJ2-2, the full variable domain is GAGVSQSPRYKVTKRGQDVALRCDPISGHVSLYWYRQALGQGPEFLTYFNYEAQQDKSGLPNDRFSAERPEGSISTLTIQRTEQRDSAMYRCASSQGRLDVGGELFFGEGSRLTVL.